The TCR delta chain described here comes from a study of Vδ1+ human thymocytes. Study-level points and caveats: Despite high sort purity, about 20% of thymic T cell receptor delta sequences were Vdelta2. Thymic TRG and TRD repertoires appeared highly polyclonal, with Gaussian CDR3 length distributions.

About this clone: Antigen unknown.

Alphabeta T cells were depleted, then CD3+ Vdelta1+ Vdelta2- thymocytes were FACS-sorted. In germline, CDR1 is TSWWSYY, CDR2 QGS. J lost 3 bases, V lost 2 bases, and 42 bases had no gene match. CDR3 length: 28 residues. The template was reverse-transcribed extracted RNA. Pooled V-gene forward primers with one constant-region reverse primer generated the CDR3 amplicons by multiplex PCR. TCRdb used CATT to re-call clones from the multiplex PCR reads. The sample records around 56,000 delta-chain clones, approximately 16% being singletons. V gene TRDV1 combines with J gene TRDJ1, with 10 nucleotides matching TRDD3. The sequencing input was Vdelta1+ gamma-delta thymocytes from the thymus. The subset here: FACS-sorted CD3+ TCRalphabeta- TCRVdelta1+ TCRVdelta2- thymocytes. This receptor was obtained from a girl under two years old who had congenital heart surgery. The CDR3 sequence: CALGEGTTGDTRIVRGSFCGGSADKLIF. CDR3 nucleotide sequence: TGTGCTCTTGGGGAAGGTACCACGGGGGATACGAGGATAGTTCGAGGATCGTTCTGCGGAGGTTCTGCCGATAAACTCATCTTT.